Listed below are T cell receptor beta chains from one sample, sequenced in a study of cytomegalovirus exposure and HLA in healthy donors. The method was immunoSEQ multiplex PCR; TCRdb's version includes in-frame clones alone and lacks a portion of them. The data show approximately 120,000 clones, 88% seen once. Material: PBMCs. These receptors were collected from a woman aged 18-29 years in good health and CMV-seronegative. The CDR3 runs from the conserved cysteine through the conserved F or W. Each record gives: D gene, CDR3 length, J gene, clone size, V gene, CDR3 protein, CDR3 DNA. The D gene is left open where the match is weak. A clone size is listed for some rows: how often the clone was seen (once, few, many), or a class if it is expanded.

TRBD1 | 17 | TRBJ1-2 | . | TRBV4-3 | CASSQTTGGGSNYGYTF | TGCGCCAGCAGCCAAACGACAGGGGGGGGTTCTAACTATGGCTACACCTTC
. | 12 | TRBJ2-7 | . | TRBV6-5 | CASSPGQYEQYF | TGTGCCAGCAGCCCAGGACAGTACGAGCAGTACTTC
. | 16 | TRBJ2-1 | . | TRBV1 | CTSKSTGLPEGSEQFF | TGCACCAGTAAGAGCACCGGCCTCCCCGAGGGATCGGAGCAGTTCTTC
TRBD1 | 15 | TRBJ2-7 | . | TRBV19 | CASSSPGQTSYEQYF | TGTGCCAGTAGTAGCCCGGGACAGACCTCCTACGAGCAGTACTTC
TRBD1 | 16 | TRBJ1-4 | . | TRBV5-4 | CASSLRPGTGNEKLFF | TGTGCCAGCAGCCTCAGGCCCGGGACAGGAAATGAAAAACTGTTTTTT
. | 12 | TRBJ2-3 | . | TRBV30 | CAFRGNTDTQYF | TGTGCCTTCCGGGGGAACACAGATACGCAGTATTTT
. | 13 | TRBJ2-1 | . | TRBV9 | CASSVGVAGEQFF | TGTGCCAGCAGCGTAGGGGTAGCCGGGGAGCAGTTCTTC
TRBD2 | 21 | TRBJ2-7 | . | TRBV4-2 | CASSPYLNGGGAFICCYEQYF | TGTGCCAGCAGCCCGTATCTCAACGGCGGGGGGGCCTTCATCTGCTGCTACGAGCAGTACTTC
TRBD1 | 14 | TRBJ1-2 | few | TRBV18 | CASSPRDSNYGYTF | TGTGCCAGCTCACCACGGGACAGTAACTATGGCTACACCTTC
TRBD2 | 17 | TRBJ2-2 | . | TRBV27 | CASSLGAGGWDTGELFF | TGTGCCAGCAGTTTGGGGGCGGGAGGGTGGGACACCGGGGAGCTGTTTTTT
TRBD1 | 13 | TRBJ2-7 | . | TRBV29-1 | CSVSGQGGHEQYF | TGCAGCGTAAGTGGACAGGGAGGCCACGAGCAGTACTTC
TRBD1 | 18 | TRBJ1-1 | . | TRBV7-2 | CASSLLGQGAGTNTEAFF | TGTGCCAGCAGCTTACTAGGGCAGGGGGCTGGGACGAACACTGAAGCTTTCTTT
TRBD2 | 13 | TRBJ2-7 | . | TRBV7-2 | CASSPSGRYEQYF | TGTGCCAGCAGCCCTAGCGGGCGATACGAGCAGTACTTC
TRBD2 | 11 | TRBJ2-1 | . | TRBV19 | CASTGGNEQFF | TGTGCCAGTACGGGGGGAAATGAGCAGTTCTTC
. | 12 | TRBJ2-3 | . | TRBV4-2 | CASSQRSDTQYF | TGTGCCAGCAGCCAACGGTCTGATACGCAGTATTTT
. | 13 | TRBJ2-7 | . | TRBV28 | CASSREATYEQYF | TGTGCCAGCAGTCGGGAAGCTACCTACGAGCAGTACTTC
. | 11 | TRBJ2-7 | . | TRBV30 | CAWSPAYEQYF | TGTGCCTGGAGTCCCGCCTACGAGCAGTACTTC
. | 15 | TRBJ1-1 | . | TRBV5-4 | CASSLEGGGWTEAFF | TGTGCCAGCAGCTTGGAGGGTGGGGGGTGGACTGAAGCTTTCTTT
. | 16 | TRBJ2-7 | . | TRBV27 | CASSPRALRGSYEQYF | TGTGCCAGCAGTCCCCGGGCTCTAAGGGGCTCCTACGAGCAGTACTTC
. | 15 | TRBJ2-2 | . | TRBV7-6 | CASSLLRGEPGELFF | TGTGCCAGCAGCTTACTCAGGGGGGAACCCGGGGAGCTGTTTTTT
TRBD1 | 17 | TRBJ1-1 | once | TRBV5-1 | CASKDTYTGTGGTEAFF | TGCGCCAGCAAAGACACTTACACCGGGACAGGGGGAACTGAAGCTTTCTTT
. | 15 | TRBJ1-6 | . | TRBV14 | CASSPRRDYNSPLHF | TGTGCCAGCAGCCCGCGGAGGGACTATAATTCACCCCTCCACTTT
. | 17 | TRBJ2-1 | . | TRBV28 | CASSLEPLAVSYNEQFF | TGTGCCAGCAGTTTAGAACCCCTAGCCGTCTCCTACAATGAGCAGTTCTTC
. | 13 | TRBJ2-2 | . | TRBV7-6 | CASSSGSTGELFF | TGTGCCAGCAGCTCAGGTTCGACCGGGGAGCTGTTTTTT
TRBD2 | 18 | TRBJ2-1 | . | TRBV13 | CASSPPIISGRGYNEQFF | TGTGCCAGCAGCCCTCCCATCATTAGCGGGAGGGGCTACAATGAGCAGTTCTTC
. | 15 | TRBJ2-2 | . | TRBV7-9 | CASSFQDGSTGELFF | TGTGCCAGCAGCTTTCAGGACGGGAGCACCGGGGAGCTGTTTTTT